This TCR beta chain was captured by sequencing in a study of response to subunit inactivated influenza vaccine. Details on this clonotype: Antigen specificity is unknown.

TCRdb used MiXCR to reprocess the RT-PCR reads, holding one entry per CDR3 protein. The table includes roughly 700,000 distinct CDR3 sequences, over 11% detected once. Broader study findings: The authors suggested that few new T cells are recruited per seasonal influenza vaccination.

The CDR3 spans 14 residues. J lost 6 bases, V lost 0 bases, and 2 bases had no gene match. The germline V gene encodes CDR1 SGHTA and CDR2 FQGNSA. The sequence was collected from a man aged 50 or older who received an inactivated influenza vaccine. The sample was PBMCs from blood, taken 14 to 15 days before vaccination. The V call is TRBV7-2, the J call TRBJ2-1; 7 bases are shared with TRBD1. The CDR3 nucleotides are TGTGCCAGCAGCTTAGCGACAGGGCCCAATGAGCAGTTCTTC. Translating gives CASSLATGPNEQFF.